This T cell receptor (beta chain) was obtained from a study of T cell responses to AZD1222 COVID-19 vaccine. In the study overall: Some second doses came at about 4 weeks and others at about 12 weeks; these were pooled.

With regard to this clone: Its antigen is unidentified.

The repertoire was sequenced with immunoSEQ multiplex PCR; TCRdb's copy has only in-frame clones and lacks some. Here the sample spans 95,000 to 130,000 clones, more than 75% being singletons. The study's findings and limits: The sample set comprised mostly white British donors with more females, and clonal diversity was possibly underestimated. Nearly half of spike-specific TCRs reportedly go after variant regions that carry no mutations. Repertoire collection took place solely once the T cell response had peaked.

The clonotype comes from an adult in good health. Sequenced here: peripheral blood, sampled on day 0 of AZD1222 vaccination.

CDR3 in amino acids: CASSVGRHNEQFF. CDR3 bases: TGTGCCAGCAGTGTGGGACGGCACAATGAGCAGTTCTTC. V is TRBV2 and J is TRBJ2-1; D is perhaps TRBD1 or TRBD2 (5 bases each). Germline V CDR1 and CDR2: SNHLY, FYNNEI. The V end lost 4 bases, the J end lost 5 bases, and 9 bases lay between the germline ends. CDR3 size: 13 residues.